This is a list of T cell receptor beta chains from one sample in a study of cytomegalovirus exposure and HLA in healthy donors. TCRdb's copy holds only in-frame clones and misses some; the assay was immunoSEQ multiplex PCR. Found here are 200,000 to 250,000 clones, around nine tenths of them singletons; the top ten hold 2.6%. Specimen: PBMCs. The source of these receptors is a man younger than 35 in good health and CMV-seronegative. CDR3s include the opening cysteine and the closing phenylalanine or tryptophan. A D gene is named only where the DNA matches it firmly. Size is omitted from some rows. Given values are once, few, many or a class for expanded clones.

D	V	J	size	CDR3	DNA
TRBD2	TRBV7-3	TRBJ2-5	-	CASSLSGRAFGETQYF	TGTGCCAGCAGCCTTAGCGGGAGGGCCTTCGGAGAGACCCAGTACTTC
TRBD2	TRBV12-5	TRBJ2-5	-	CASGPPGSGRAGTQYF	TGTGCTAGTGGTCCCCCTGGGAGCGGGAGGGCGGGGACCCAGTACTTC
-	TRBV7-7	TRBJ1-5	once	CASSPLLWSRGNQPQHF	TGTGCTAGCAGCCCGCTGCTTTGGTCTCGGGGTAATCAGCCCCAGCATTTT
-	TRBV27	TRBJ1-1	-	CASRWGGSANTEAFF	TGTGCCAGCCGTTGGGGGGGGTCGGCGAACACTGAAGCTTTCTTT
TRBD1	TRBV27	TRBJ1-5	-	CASSSRGQGRWSQHF	TGTGCCAGCAGTTCCCGTGGACAGGGGCGGTGGTCCCAGCATTTT
-	TRBV15	TRBJ2-5	-	CATWAWYQETQYF	TGTGCCACATGGGCGTGGTACCAAGAGACCCAGTACTTC
TRBD1	TRBV7-9	TRBJ1-4	-	CASSKQGASEKLFF	TGTGCCAGCAGCAAACAGGGGGCTAGTGAAAAACTGTTTTTT
-	TRBV29-1	TRBJ2-1	-	CSVDYRMVVRNEQFF	TGCAGCGTTGATTACCGGATGGTTGTGCGGAATGAGCAGTTCTTC
TRBD1	TRBV6-6	TRBJ1-3	-	CASSWDSSGNTIYF	TGTGCCAGCAGTTGGGACAGCTCTGGAAACACCATATATTTT
-	TRBV5-8	TRBJ2-3	-	CASSSTFDRITDTQYF	TGTGCCAGCAGCTCAACCTTTGACAGAATCACAGATACGCAGTATTTT
-	TRBV6-5	TRBJ2-1	-	CASTLYYRLYNEQFF	TGTGCCAGCACCCTATACTACCGACTCTACAATGAGCAGTTCTTC
-	TRBV28	TRBJ1-2	-	CASTPRGLNYGYTF	TGTGCCAGCACCCCCAGGGGACTAAACTATGGCTACACCTTC
TRBD2	TRBV5-6	TRBJ2-5	-	CASSLELAGPGETQYF	TGTGCCAGCAGCTTGGAACTAGCGGGGCCTGGGGAGACCCAGTACTTC
-	TRBV29-1	TRBJ1-2	-	CSARETNYGYTF	TGCAGCGCGAGGGAAACTAACTATGGCTACACCTTC
-	TRBV2	TRBJ1-5	-	CASSGTVGGTNQPQHF	TGTGCCAGCAGCGGAACGGTCGGGGGGACAAATCAGCCCCAGCATTTT
TRBD1	TRBV11-2	TRBJ2-1	-	CASSPDRQGLYNEQFF	TGTGCCAGCAGCCCTGATCGACAGGGCCTCTACAATGAGCAGTTCTTC
TRBD1	TRBV12-5	TRBJ2-7	-	CASGLTQGQVHEQYF	TGTGCTAGTGGTTTGACACAAGGACAGGTACACGAGCAGTACTTC
-	TRBV5-6	TRBJ2-5	-	CASVIRRPLTLEEETQYF	TGTGCCAGCGTCATACGGCGGCCGTTAACCCTAGAAGAAGAGACCCAGTACTTC
-	TRBV23-1	TRBJ1-5	-	CASSRARASNQPQHF	TGCGCCAGCAGTCGGGCCAGGGCGAGCAATCAGCCCCAGCATTTT
-	TRBV10-2	TRBJ1-6	-	CASSETDLPLLHF	TGCGCCAGCAGTGAGACAGACCTGCCCCTCCTCCACTTT
TRBD1	TRBV5-6	TRBJ2-1	-	CASSPGTGTHNEQFF	TGTGCCAGCAGCCCGGGGACAGGGACCCACAATGAGCAGTTCTTC
-	TRBV1	TRBJ2-3	-	CTSSPTSGTDTQYF	TGCACCAGCAGCCCGACTAGCGGAACAGATACGCAGTATTTT
TRBD1	TRBV4-1	TRBJ2-7	-	CASSLPGQGTYEQYF	TGCGCCAGCAGCTTACCGGGACAGGGGACCTACGAGCAGTACTTC
-	TRBV2	TRBJ1-1	-	CASNIGAEAFF	TGTGCCAGCAACATAGGGGCTGAAGCTTTCTTT
TRBD1	TRBV27	TRBJ1-2	-	CASSSRGVGGYTF	TGTGCCAGCAGTTCCAGGGGGGTAGGCGGCTACACCTTC
-	TRBV4-1	TRBJ1-1	-	CASSQGGIYLSPKAFF	TGCGCCAGCAGCCAGGGGGGAATCTACCTGTCCCCAAAAGCTTTCTTT
-	TRBV28	TRBJ1-4	-	CASSLKGQGGFGEKLFF	TGTGCCAGCAGTTTAAAGGGCCAGGGTGGATTTGGAGAAAAACTGTTTTTT
TRBD1	TRBV28	TRBJ1-6	-	CASSLIRTGELSSPLHF	TGTGCCAGCAGTTTAATTAGAACAGGGGAGCTTTCTTCACCCCTCCACTTT
-	TRBV27	TRBJ2-7	-	CASRDTIYEQYF	TGTGCCAGCCGGGACACAATCTACGAGCAGTACTTC
-	TRBV5-4	TRBJ2-7	-	CASSLQSSYEQYF	TGTGCCAGCAGCTTGCAGTCATCCTACGAGCAGTACTTC
TRBD1	TRBV9	TRBJ1-3	few	CASSPEMGQVSGNTIYF	TGTGCCAGCAGCCCCGAAATGGGACAGGTCTCTGGAAACACCATATATTTT
TRBD2	TRBV7-2	TRBJ2-7	-	CASSLPWLAGPEQYF	TGTGCCAGCAGCCTCCCCTGGCTAGCGGGACCCGAGCAGTACTTC
TRBD1	TRBV5-1	TRBJ1-6	-	CASSNTGTGVRNSPLHF	TGCGCCAGCAGCAATACCGGGACAGGGGTTCGTAATTCACCCCTCCACTTT
TRBD2	TRBV27	TRBJ2-7	once	CASSLSIGTSGIYEQYF	TGTGCCAGCAGTTTATCGATAGGGACTAGCGGGATCTACGAGCAGTACTTC
TRBD2	TRBV5-6	TRBJ2-5	-	CASSSGTSMETQYF	TGTGCCAGCAGCTCCGGGACTAGTATGGAGACCCAGTACTTC
-	TRBV7-2	TRBJ2-2	-	CASSLRRGSTTGELFF	TGTGCCAGCAGCCTTCGGCGGGGATCTACTACCGGGGAGCTGTTTTTT
-	TRBV5-6	TRBJ2-2	-	CASSSEILNTGELFF	TGTGCCAGCAGTTCTGAGATCTTGAACACCGGGGAGCTGTTTTTT
TRBD1	TRBV5-1	TRBJ2-5	-	CASSLARGGAGETQYF	TGCGCCAGCAGCTTGGCCCGAGGGGGCGCCGGGGAGACCCAGTACTTC
TRBD1	TRBV5-4	TRBJ1-1	once	CASSLQTGVNTEAFF	TGTGCCAGCAGCCTACAAACAGGGGTGAACACTGAAGCTTTCTTT
-	TRBV5-4	TRBJ1-6	-	CASSFRPRSSYNSPLHF	TGTGCCAGCAGCTTTCGGCCGCGGAGCTCCTATAATTCACCCCTCCACTTT
-	TRBV15	TRBJ1-1	-	CATSRDRTAADTEAFF	TGTGCCACCAGCAGAGATCGAACCGCCGCGGACACTGAAGCTTTCTTT